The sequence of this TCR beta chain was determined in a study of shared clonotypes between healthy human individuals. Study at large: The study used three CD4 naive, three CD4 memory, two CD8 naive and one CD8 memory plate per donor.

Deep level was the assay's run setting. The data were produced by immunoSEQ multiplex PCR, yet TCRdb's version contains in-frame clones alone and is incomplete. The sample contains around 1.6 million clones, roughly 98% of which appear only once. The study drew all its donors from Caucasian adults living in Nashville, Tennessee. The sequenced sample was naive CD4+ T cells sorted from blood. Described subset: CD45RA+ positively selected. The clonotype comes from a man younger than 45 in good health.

The CDR3 DNA is TGTGCCAGCGCCCTACCCGGGGCCAACGTCCTGACTTTC. The encoded protein is CASALPGANVLTF. The chain has TRBV11-2 and TRBJ2-6; no firm D call. The CDR3 runs 13 residues. Germline CDR1 reads SGHAT; CDR2 reads FQNNGV. Trimming removed 8 bases at V and 4 bases at J, with 9 bases between.